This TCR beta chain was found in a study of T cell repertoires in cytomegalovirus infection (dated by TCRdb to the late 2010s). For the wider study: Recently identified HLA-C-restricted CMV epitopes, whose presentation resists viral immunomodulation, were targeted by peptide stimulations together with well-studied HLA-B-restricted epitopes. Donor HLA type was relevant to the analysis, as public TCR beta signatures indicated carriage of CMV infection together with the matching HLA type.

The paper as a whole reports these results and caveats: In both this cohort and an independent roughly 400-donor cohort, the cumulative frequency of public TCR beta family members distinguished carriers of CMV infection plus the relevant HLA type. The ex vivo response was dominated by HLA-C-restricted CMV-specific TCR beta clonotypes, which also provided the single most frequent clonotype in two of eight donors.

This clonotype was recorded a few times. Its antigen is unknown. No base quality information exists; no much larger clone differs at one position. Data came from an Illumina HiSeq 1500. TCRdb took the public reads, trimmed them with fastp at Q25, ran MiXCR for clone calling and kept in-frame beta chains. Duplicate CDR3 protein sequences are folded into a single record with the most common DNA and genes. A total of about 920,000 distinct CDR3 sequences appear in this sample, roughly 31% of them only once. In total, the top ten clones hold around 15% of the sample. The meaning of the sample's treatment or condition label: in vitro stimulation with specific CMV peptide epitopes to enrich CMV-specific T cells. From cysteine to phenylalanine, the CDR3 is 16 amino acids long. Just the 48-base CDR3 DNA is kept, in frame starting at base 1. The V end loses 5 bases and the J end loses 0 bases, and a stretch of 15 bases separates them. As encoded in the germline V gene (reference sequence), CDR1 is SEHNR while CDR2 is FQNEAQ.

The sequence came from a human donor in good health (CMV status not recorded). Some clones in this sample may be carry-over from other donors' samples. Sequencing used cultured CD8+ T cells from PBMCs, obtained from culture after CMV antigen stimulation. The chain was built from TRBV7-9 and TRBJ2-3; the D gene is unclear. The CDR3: CASSGSLQFSTDTQYF. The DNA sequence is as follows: TGTGCCAGCAGCGGCAGCCTACAGTTTAGCACAGATACGCAGTATTTT.